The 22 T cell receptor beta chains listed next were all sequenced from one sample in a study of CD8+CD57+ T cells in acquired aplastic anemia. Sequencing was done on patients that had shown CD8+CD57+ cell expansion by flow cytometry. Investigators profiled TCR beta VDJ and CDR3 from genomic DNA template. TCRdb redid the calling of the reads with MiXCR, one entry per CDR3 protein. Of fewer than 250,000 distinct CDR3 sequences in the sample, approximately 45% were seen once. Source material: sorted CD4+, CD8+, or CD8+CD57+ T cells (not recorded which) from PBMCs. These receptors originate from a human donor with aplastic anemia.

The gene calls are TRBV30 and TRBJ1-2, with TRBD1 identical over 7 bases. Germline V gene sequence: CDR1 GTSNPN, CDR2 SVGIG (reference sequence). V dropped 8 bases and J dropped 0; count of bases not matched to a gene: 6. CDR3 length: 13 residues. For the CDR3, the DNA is TGTGCCGTCAGACAGGGTTCTAACTATGGCTACACCTTC. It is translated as CAVRQGSNYGYTF. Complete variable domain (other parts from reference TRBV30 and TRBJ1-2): SQTIHQWPATLVQPVGSPLSLECTVEGTSNPNLYWYRQAAGRGLQLLFYSVGIGQISSEVPQNLSASRPQDRQFILSSKKLLLSDSGFYLCAVRQGSNYGYTFGSGTRLTVV.

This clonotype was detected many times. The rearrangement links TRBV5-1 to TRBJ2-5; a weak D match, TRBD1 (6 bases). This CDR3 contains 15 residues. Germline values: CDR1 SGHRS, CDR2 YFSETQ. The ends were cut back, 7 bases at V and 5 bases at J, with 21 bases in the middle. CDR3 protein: CASETYGTPGETQYF. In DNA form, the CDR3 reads TGCGCCAGCGAGACATACGGGACACCGGGGGAGACCCAGTACTTC. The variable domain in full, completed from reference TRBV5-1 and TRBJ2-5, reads KAGVTQTPRYLIKTRGQQVTLSCSPISGHRSVSWYQQTPGQGLQFLFEYFSETQRNKGNFPGRFSGRQFSNSRSEMNVSTLELGDSALYLCASETYGTPGETQYFGPGTRLLVL.

CDR3 in amino acids: CATSRGTGADTEAFF. The CDR3 region has the DNA TGTGCCACCAGCAGAGGGACGGGGGCGGACACTGAAGCTTTCTTT. This sequence joins TRBV15 and TRBJ1-1; perhaps TRBD1 as D (6 bases). The CDR3 extends over 15 amino acids. V lost 1 base and J lost 3, with 12 bases in between. The germline V gene has CDR1 LNHNV and CDR2 YYDKDF (reference sequence).

For the CDR3, the DNA is TGCGCCAGCAGCCCTGGGACAGGGGGCTTCGGCGGGGAGCTGTTTTTT. Translating gives CASSPGTGGFGGELFF. The genes are TRBV5-1 and TRBJ2-2; TRBD1 matches 12 bases. The CDR3 extends over 16 amino acids. With V trimmed by 4 bases and J by 7 bases, 8 bases remained unmatched. Germline V lookup: CDR1 SGHRS, CDR2 YFSETQ.

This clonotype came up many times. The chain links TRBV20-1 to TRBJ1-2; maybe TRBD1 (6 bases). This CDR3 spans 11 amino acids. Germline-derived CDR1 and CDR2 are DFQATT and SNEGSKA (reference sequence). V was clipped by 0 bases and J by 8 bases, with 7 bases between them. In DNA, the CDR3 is TGCAGTGCTAGAGAGGGGGCGGGCTACACCTTC. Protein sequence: CSAREGAGYTF.

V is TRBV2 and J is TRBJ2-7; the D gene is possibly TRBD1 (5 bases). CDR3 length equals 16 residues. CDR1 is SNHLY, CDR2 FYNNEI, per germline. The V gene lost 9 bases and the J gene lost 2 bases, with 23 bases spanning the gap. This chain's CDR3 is CARGVGAGHTPYEQYF. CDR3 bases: TGTGCCAGGGGCGTTGGAGCCGGACATACCCCCTACGAGCAGTACTTC.

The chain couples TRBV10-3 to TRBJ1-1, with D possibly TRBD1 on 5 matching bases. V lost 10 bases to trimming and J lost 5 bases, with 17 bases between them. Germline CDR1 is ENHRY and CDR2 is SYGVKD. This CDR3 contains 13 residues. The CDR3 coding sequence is TGTGCCAGCAGGGCCGTGCAGGGAACTGAAGCTTTCTTT. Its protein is CASRAVQGTEAFF.

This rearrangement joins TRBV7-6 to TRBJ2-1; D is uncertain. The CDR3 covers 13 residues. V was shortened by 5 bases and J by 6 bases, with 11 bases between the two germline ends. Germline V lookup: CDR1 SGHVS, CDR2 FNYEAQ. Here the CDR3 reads CASSPSACNEQFF. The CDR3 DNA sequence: TGTGCCAGCAGCCCTTCTGCGTGCAATGAGCAGTTCTTC.

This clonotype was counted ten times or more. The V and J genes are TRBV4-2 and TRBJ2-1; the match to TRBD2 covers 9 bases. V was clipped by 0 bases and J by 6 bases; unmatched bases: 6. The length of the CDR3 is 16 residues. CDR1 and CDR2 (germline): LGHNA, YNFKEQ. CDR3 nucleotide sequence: TGTGCCAGCAGCCAAGACGGGGCGGGAGGGCCCAATGAGCAGTTCTTC. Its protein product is CASSQDGAGGPNEQFF.

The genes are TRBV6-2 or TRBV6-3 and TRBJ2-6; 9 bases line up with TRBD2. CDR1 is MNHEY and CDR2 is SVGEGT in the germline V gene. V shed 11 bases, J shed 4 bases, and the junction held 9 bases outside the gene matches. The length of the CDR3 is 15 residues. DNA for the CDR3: TGTGCCGTATCAGCGGGGGGCCTGGGGGCCAACGTCCTGACTTTC. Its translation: CAVSAGGLGANVLTF.

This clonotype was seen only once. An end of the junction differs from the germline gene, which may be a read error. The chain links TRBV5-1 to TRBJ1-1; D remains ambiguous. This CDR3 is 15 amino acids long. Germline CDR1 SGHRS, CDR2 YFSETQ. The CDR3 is CASSFGGSQNTEAFF. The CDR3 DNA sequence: TGCGCCAGCAGCTTTGGAGGATCGCAGAACACTGAAGCCTTCTTT. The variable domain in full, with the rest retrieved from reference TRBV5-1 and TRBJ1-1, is KAGVTQTPRYLIKTRGQQVTLSCSPISGHRSVSWYQQTPGQGLQFLFEYFSETQRNKGNFPGRFSGRQFSNSRSEMNVSTLELGDSALYLCASSFGGSQNTEAFFGQGTRLTVV.

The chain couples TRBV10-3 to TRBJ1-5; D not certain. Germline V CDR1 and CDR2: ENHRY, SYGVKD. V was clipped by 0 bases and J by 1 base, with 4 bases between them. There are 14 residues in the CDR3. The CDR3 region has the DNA TGTGCCATCAGTGAGTCGGCGAGCAATCAGCCCCAGCATTTT. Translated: CAISESASNQPQHF.

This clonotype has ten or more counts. The CDR3 DNA is TGTGCCGGCACAGGTGAAATATACGAGCAGTACTTC. Its translation is CAGTGEIYEQYF. The chain employs TRBV2 and TRBJ2-7, with D perhaps matching TRBD1 (5 bases). This CDR3 comprises 12 residues. Trimming removed 11 bases at V and 4 bases at J, with 15 bases between. Germline V lookup: CDR1 SNHLY, CDR2 FYNNEI.

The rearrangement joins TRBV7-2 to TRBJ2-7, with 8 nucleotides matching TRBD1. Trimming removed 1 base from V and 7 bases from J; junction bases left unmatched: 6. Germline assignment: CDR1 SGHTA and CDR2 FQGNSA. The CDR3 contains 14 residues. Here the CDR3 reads CASSLDRRDREQYF. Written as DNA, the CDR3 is TGTGCCAGCAGCTTAGACAGACGGGACAGGGAGCAGTACTTC.

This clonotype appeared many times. CDR3 residues: CASSLASGRAYGSPYEQYF. The CDR3 DNA follows: TGTGCCAGCAGCTTAGCTAGCGGGAGGGCCTACGGTTCACCCTACGAGCAGTACTTC. The chain carries TRBV7-6 and TRBJ2-7, with TRBD2 matching 11 bases. V was clipped by 0 bases and J by 2 bases; unmatched bases: 12. Germline CDR1 SGHVS, CDR2 FNYEAQ. The CDR3 is 19 amino acids. Looking up the rest from reference TRBV7-6 and TRBJ2-7 gives the full variable domain: GAGVSQSPRYKVTKRGQDVALRCDPISGHVSLYWYRQALGQGPEFLTYFNYEAQQDKSGLPNDRFSAERPEGSISTLTIQRTEQRDSAMYRCASSLASGRAYGSPYEQYFGPGTRLTVT.

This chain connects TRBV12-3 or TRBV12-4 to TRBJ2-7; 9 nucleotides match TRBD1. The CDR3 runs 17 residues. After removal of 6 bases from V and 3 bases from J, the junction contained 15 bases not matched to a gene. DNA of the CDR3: TGTGCCAGCAGCCCACGGGCTGCGACAGGGGGAGGCTACGAGCAGTACTTC. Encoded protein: CASSPRAATGGGYEQYF.

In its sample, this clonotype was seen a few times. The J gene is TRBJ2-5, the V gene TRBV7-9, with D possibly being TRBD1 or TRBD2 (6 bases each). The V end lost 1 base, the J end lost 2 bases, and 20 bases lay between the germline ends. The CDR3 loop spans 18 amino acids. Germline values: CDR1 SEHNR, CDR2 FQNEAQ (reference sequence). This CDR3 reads CASSLGVLRGRIQETQYF. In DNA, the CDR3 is TGTGCCAGCAGCTTAGGAGTCCTAAGGGGGAGGATACAAGAGACCCAGTACTTC. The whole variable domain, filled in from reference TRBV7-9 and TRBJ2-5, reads DTGVSQNPRHKITKRGQNVTFRCDPISEHNRLYWYRQTLGQGPEFLTYFQNEAQLEKSRLLSDRFSAERPKGSFSTLEIQRTEQGDSAMYLCASSLGVLRGRIQETQYFGPGTRLLVL.

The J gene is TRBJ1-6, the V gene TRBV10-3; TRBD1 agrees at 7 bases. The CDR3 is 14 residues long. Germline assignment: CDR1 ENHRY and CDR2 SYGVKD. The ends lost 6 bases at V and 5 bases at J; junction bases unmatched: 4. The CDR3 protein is CAISPGQHNSPLHF. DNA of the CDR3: TGTGCCATCAGCCCGGGACAGCATAATTCACCCCTCCACTTT.

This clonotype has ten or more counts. CDR3 nucleotide sequence: TGCGCCAGCAGCCAAGAATATTCCCTCACAGATACGCAGTATTTT. Encoded protein: CASSQEYSLTDTQYF. The chain couples TRBV4-3 to TRBJ2-3; D is ambiguous. The CDR3 has 15 amino acids. V gave up 0 bases and J gave up 2 bases, with 9 bases separating them. CDR1 is LGHNA, CDR2 YSLEER, per germline.

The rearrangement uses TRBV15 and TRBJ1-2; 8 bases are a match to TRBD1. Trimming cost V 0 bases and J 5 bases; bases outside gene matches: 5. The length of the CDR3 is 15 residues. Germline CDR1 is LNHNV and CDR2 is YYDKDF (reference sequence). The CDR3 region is CATSRDQRTGYGYTF. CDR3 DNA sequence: TGTGCCACCAGCAGAGATCAAAGGACAGGGTATGGCTACACCTTC. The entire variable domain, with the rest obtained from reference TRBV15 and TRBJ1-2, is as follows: DAMVIQNPRYQVTQFGKPVTLSCSQTLNHNVMYWYQQKSSQAPKLLFHYYDKDFNNEADTPDNFQSRRPNTSFCFLDIRSPGLGDTAMYLCATSRDQRTGYGYTFGSGTRLTVV.

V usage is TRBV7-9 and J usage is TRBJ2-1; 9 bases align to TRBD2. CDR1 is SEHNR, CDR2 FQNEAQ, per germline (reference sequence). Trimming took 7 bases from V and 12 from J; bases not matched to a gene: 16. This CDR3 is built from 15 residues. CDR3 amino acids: CASKVGAGGSNTQFF. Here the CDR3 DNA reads TGTGCCAGCAAGGTGGGAGCGGGGGGTTCAAATACGCAGTTCTTC.

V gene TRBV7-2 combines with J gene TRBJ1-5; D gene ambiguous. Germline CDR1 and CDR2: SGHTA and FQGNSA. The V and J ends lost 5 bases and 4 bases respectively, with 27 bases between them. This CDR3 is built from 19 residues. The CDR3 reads CASSQDQRPGRVANQPQHF. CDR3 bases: TGTGCCAGCAGCCAAGATCAACGTCCGGGGAGGGTTGCAAATCAGCCCCAGCATTTT.